These 24 T cell receptor beta chains share one sample of origin, sequenced in a study of blood T cell repertoires in COVID-19. TCRdb's table, derived via immunoSEQ multiplex PCR, lists solely in-frame clones and lacks some. The sample lists around 370,000 clones, around nine tenths occurring once. Sequenced input: peripheral blood. The receptors come from a woman in her late teens or twenties who had recovered from COVID-19.

The chain has TRBV4-3 and TRBJ1-2; no clear D. Germline CDR1 LGHNA, CDR2 YSLEER. The CDR3 has 17 amino acids. Trimming removed 1 base at V and 0 bases at J, with 15 bases between. The chain's CDR3 is CASSQVTRIGANYGYTF. The CDR3 nucleotides read TGCGCCAGCAGCCAAGTGACCCGAATAGGAGCTAACTATGGCTACACCTTC.

The gene calls are TRBV5-5 and TRBJ2-7, with a tentative D call TRBD2 (5 bases). Trimming took off 1 base at V and 3 bases at J, with 8 bases between the two ends. The CDR3 length is 13 residues. CDR1 SGHKS and CDR2 YYEKEE come from the germline V gene (reference sequence). The CDR3 coding sequence is TGTGCCAGCAGCTTGATCGGGGTCTACGAGCAGTACGTC. It specifies CASSLIGVYEQYV.

V is TRBV9 and J is TRBJ1-1, with D possibly TRBD1 on 6 matching bases. Trimming cost V 2 bases and J 1 base, with 9 bases left between them. This CDR3 contains 14 residues. CDR1 is SGDLS, CDR2 YYNGEE, per germline. As DNA, the CDR3 is TGTGCCAGCAGCGTTCAACAGGGGAACACTGAAGCTTTCTTT. Residues: CASSVQQGNTEAFF.

This chain links TRBV4-3 with TRBJ2-1; 10 nucleotides agree with TRBD2. The CDR3 length is 17 residues. V shed 4 bases, J shed 7 bases, and the junction held 13 bases outside the gene matches. From germline, CDR1 is LGHNA and CDR2 YSLEER. In DNA form, the CDR3 reads TGCGCCAGCAGCCTAAGGAGGGGAGGAGCGGGAGGGAATGAGCAGTTCTTC. This translates into CASSLRRGGAGGNEQFF.

This CDR3 is CAWSSGAIEGQPQHF. The CDR3 nucleotides are TGTGCCTGGAGTTCTGGGGCAATTGAAGGTCAGCCCCAGCATTTT. The genes are TRBV30 and TRBJ1-5; tentatively, D is TRBD1 (5 bases). CDR1 is GTSNPN, CDR2 SVGIG, per germline (reference sequence). The CDR3 covers 15 residues. V was shortened by 2 bases and J by 6 bases, with 17 bases between the two germline ends.

The CDR3 DNA reads as TGTGCCAGCAGAGAAACAGGGGCTAACACTGAAGCTTTCTTT. Translation: CASRETGANTEAFF. The rearrangement joins TRBV25-1 to TRBJ1-1, with 7 bases matching TRBD1. Looked up from germline, CDR1 is MGHDK and CDR2 is SYGVNS. J lost 2 bases, V lost 6 bases, and 6 bases had no gene match. This CDR3 has 14 residues.

This chain links TRBV12-3 or TRBV12-4 with TRBJ2-1; D possibly corresponds to TRBD2 (5 bases). The CDR3 has 13 amino acids. The ends were cut back, 8 bases at V and 5 bases at J, with 13 bases in the middle. The CDR3 coding sequence is TGTGCCAGCCAGCGGAGTGGAAACAATGAGCAGTTCTTC. It codes for CASQRSGNNEQFF.

This rearrangement joins TRBV10-3 to TRBJ2-3, with 13 bases lining up with TRBD2. V shed 3 bases, J shed 2 bases, and the junction held 2 bases outside the gene matches. This CDR3 has 16 residues. Germline V gene data show CDR1 as ENHRY and CDR2 as SYGVKD. CDR3 nucleotides: TGTGCCATCAGTGAAACTAGCGGGAGGGTCACAGATACGCAGTATTTT. This codes for CAISETSGRVTDTQYF.

The chain is built from TRBV10-1 and TRBJ1-1; a possible D gene is TRBD1 (6 bases). The CDR3 is 14 amino acids. The germline V gene has CDR1 WNHNN and CDR2 SYGVQD (reference sequence). Trimming pared 3 bases from V and 4 bases from J, leaving 12 bases between. In nucleotides, the CDR3 is TGCGCCAGCAGTGAAACAGGGCAGGGCACTGAAGCTTTCTTT. Encoded protein: CASSETGQGTEAFF.

The chain couples TRBV10-2 to TRBJ2-1, with 9 bases matching TRBD1. CDR1 and CDR2 from the germline V gene are WSHSY and SAAADI. V lost 8 bases to trimming and J lost 3 bases; unmatched junction nucleotides: 5. The CDR3 loop spans 14 amino acids. CDR3 nucleotides: TGCGCCAGCCGGGGGACAGGGAGCTACAATGAGCAGTTCTTC. Translation: CASRGTGSYNEQFF.

The chain uses TRBV10-2 and TRBJ1-2; D possibly corresponds to TRBD1 (6 bases). The germline V gene encodes CDR1 WSHSY and CDR2 SAAADI. The ends were cut back, 4 bases at V and 7 bases at J, with 22 bases in the middle. The CDR3 has 16 residues. The CDR3: CASSADRDTLYAGYTF. The CDR3 bases are TGCGCCAGCAGTGCAGACCGGGACACCCTTTATGCTGGCTACACCTTC.

The CDR3 region has the DNA TGTGCCAGCTCACCCGAAAGAGTCGCCCAAGAGACCCAGTACTTC. As protein: CASSPERVAQETQYF. The V call is TRBV18, the J call TRBJ2-5; D is ambiguous. The CDR3 consists of 15 residues. The V end was cut by 3 bases, the J end by 1 base, with 12 bases between. The germline CDR1 and CDR2 sequences are KGHSH and LQKENI. Full variable domain (outside the CDR3, taken from reference TRBV18 and TRBJ2-5): NAGVMQNPRHLVRRRGQEARLRCSPMKGHSHVYWYRQLPEEGLKFMVYLQKENIIDESGMPKERFSAEFPKEGPSILRIQQVVRGDSAAYFCASSPERVAQETQYFGPGTRLLVL.

V gene TRBV6-6 combines with J gene TRBJ2-7; TRBD1 might be the D (6 bases). The CDR3 extends over 14 amino acids. Trimming pared 6 bases from V and 7 bases from J, leaving 19 bases between. The germline V gene has CDR1 MNHNY and CDR2 SVGAGI (reference sequence). In DNA, the CDR3 is TGTGCCAGCAGCTCCCAGGGGACCCCCTGGGAGCAGTACGTC. Its protein product is CASSSQGTPWEQYV.

This sequence joins TRBV15 and TRBJ1-2, with 7 bases aligning to TRBD1. The CDR3 extends over 14 amino acids. Trimming cost V 2 bases and J 7 bases; bases outside gene matches: 7. Germline lookup yields CDR1 LNHNV and CDR2 YYDKDF (reference sequence). CDR3 protein: CATSRSTGARGYTF. DNA for the CDR3: TGTGCCACCAGCAGATCCACAGGGGCCCGTGGCTACACCTTC.

This clone was detected once. This chain connects TRBV18 to TRBJ1-1; D unclear. Germline lookup yields CDR1 KGHSH and CDR2 LQKENI. V dropped 3 bases and J dropped 4 bases, with 15 bases sitting between them. This CDR3 has 15 amino acids. The CDR3 bases are TGTGCCAGCTCACCTCGTCGAATGAGCGGCACTGAAGCTTTCTTT. Encoded protein: CASSPRRMSGTEAFF.

The chain is built from TRBV11-3 and TRBJ1-4; 8 bases map to TRBD1. Germline V gene sequence: CDR1 SGHNT, CDR2 YENEEA. The CDR3 length is 14 residues. V lost 5 bases, J lost 5 bases, and 4 bases stayed unmatched. The CDR3: CASSVTGANEKLFF. The CDR3 DNA follows: TGTGCCAGCAGCGTGACAGGGGCAAATGAAAAACTGTTTTTT.

The V and J genes are TRBV7-2 and TRBJ2-3, with a possible D match to TRBD1 (6 bases). This CDR3 has 12 amino acids. The germline CDR1 and CDR2 sequences are SGHTA and FQGNSA. V was cut by 8 bases and J by 6 bases, with 12 bases left in between. CDR3 nucleotide sequence: TGTGCCAGCTCTCCTAGGGGGGATACGCAGTATTTT. Translating it yields CASSPRGDTQYF.

The chain recombines TRBV5-1 with TRBJ2-5, with a weak D call TRBD2 (5 bases). The length of the CDR3 is 13 residues. CDR1 and CDR2 from the germline V gene are SGHRS and YFSETQ. V dropped 0 bases and J dropped 7 bases, with 10 bases sitting between them. CDR3 loop: CASSLEEEGTQYF. The CDR3 DNA is TGCGCCAGCAGCTTGGAAGAAGAGGGGACCCAGTACTTC.

The gene calls are TRBV12-3 or TRBV12-4 and TRBJ2-1; possible D gene TRBD1, 6 bases. The germline V and J ends were trimmed by 6 bases and 4 bases, with 10 bases remaining between them. The CDR3 contains 13 residues. The CDR3 protein is CASRSGEYNEQFF. The DNA of the CDR3 is TGTGCCAGCAGGTCAGGGGAATACAATGAGCAGTTCTTC.

The CDR3 spells CASILGTGEVFNEKLFF. The CDR3 bases are TGCGCCAGCATCCTCGGGACAGGGGAAGTTTTCAATGAAAAACTGTTTTTT. The chain recombines TRBV4-3 with TRBJ1-4, with TRBD1 identical over 10 bases. CDR3 size: 17 residues. V was pared by 7 bases and J by 5 bases, with 13 bases of the junction left unmatched. CDR1 and CDR2 (germline): LGHNA, YSLEER.

This chain connects TRBV7-6 to TRBJ1-3; no clear D. Germline V gives CDR1 SGHVS, CDR2 FNYEAQ. This CDR3 is 15 amino acids long. The ends were cut back, 3 bases at V and 0 bases at J, with 9 bases in the middle. In DNA, the CDR3 is TGTGCCAGCAGCTTGAGCCGGAGCTCTGGAAACACCATATATTTT. Its translation: CASSLSRSSGNTIYF.

This chain links TRBV9 with TRBJ1-3; D is undetermined. This CDR3 has 19 residues. The germline gives CDR1 SGDLS, CDR2 YYNGEE. V was trimmed by 2 bases and J by 0 bases, leaving 21 bases between them. The CDR3 here is CASSVPKEKAEGSGNTIYF. The CDR3 coding sequence is TGTGCCAGCAGCGTTCCCAAGGAGAAGGCCGAGGGCTCTGGAAACACCATATATTTT.

The V call is TRBV5-6, the J call TRBJ2-1; D perhaps matches TRBD1 (6 bases). The CDR3 length is 13 residues. CDR1 SGHDT and CDR2 YYEEEE come from the germline V gene. V was trimmed by 8 bases and J by 10 bases, leaving 19 bases between them. The CDR3 is CASHLGALGEQFF. The CDR3 coding sequence is TGTGCCAGTCACCTGGGGGCGTTGGGAGAGCAGTTCTTC.

This chain connects TRBV6-5 to TRBJ1-3; D not resolved. The V end was cut by 0 bases, the J end by 0 bases, with 9 bases between. The CDR3 extends over 16 amino acids. Germline V CDR1 and CDR2: MNHEY, SVGAGI. CDR3 DNA: TGTGCCAGCAGTTACTCGATACAGAGCTCTGGAAACACCATATATTTT. The encoded protein is CASSYSIQSSGNTIYF.